The present TCR beta chain was sequenced within a study of chemoradiotherapy in HPV16-positive cancers. Background on the study: Functional T-cell assays on a couple of HPV16-positive patients' cells defined candidate HPV-specific clones and common TCR motifs.

Trimming cost V 3 bases and J 7 bases; bases outside gene matches: 4. Per the germline V gene, CDR1 is KGHSH and CDR2 is LQKENI. The CDR3 extends over 14 amino acids. Whole-study results and caveats: HPV-specific T cells were functionally defined from only two HPV16-positive patients. Candidate HPV-specific clones and E7-related TCR motifs grew in tumor during treatment.

Sequencing used immunoSEQ multiplex PCR; TCRdb keeps in-frame clones, though not all of them. The table lists about 35,000 clones, roughly 86% of them singletons. Details on this clone: The antigen remains undetermined.

The chain links TRBV18 to TRBJ1-3; TRBD1 aligns across 9 bases. Sample: blood, taken from a patient who underwent chemoradiotherapy. The receptor comes from a human donor with HPV-associated anogenital cancer. The CDR3 region has the DNA TGTGCCAGCTCACCGGGGACAGGGTTCAACACCATATATTTT. Protein sequence: CASSPGTGFNTIYF.